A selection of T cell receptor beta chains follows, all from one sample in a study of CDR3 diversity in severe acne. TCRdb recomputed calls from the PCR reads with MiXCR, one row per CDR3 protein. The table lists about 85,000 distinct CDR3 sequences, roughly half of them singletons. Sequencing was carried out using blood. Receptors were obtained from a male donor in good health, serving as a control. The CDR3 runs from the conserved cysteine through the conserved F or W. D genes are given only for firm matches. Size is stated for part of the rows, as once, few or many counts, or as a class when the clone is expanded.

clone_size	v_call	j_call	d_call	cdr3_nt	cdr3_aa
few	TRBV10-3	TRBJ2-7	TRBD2	TGTGCCATCAGTGCGGGACTAGCGGGAATTTACGAGCAGTACTTC	CAISAGLAGIYEQYF
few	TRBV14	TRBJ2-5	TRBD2	TGTGCCAGCAGCCAGTTACTAGCGGGGGGGCCGGAGGAGACCCAGTACTTC	CASSQLLAGGPEETQYF
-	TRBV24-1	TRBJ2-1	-	TGTGCCACCAGTGCGGTGGGACAAGGGACTTACTACAATGAGCAGTTCTTC	CATSAVGQGTYYNEQFF
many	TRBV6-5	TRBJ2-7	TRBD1	TGTGCCAGCAGTTTCGGACAGGGACCCACCTACGAGCAGTACTTC	CASSFGQGPTYEQYF
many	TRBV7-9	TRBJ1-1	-	TGTGCCAGCAGCGTTTCGGGGGGGGGAGACACTGAAGCTTTCTTT	CASSVSGGGDTEAFF
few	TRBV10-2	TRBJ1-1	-	TGCGCCAGCTGGGGCGGGTCTGAAGCTTTCTTT	CASWGGSEAFF
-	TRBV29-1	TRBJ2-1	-	TGCAGCGTGAGAAAGACAGTTCATGAGCAGTTCTTC	CSVRKTVHEQFF
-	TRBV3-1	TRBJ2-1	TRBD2	TGTGCCAGCAGCCAAGAGTATATAGCGGGAGTGGAGCAGTTCTTC	CASSQEYIAGVEQFF
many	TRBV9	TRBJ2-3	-	TGTGCCAGCAGCACCCGGGACACCGATACGCAGTATTTT	CASSTRDTDTQYF
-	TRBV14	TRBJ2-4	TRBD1	TGTGCCAGCAGCCCTTCACCGGGGCTGCCGGGACAGTTCTCCAAAAACATTCAGTACTTC	CASSPSPGLPGQFSKNIQYF
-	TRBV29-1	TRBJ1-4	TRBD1	TGCAGCGTTGAGGATGACAGGGGGGCTCGTGAAAAACTGTTTTTT	CSVEDDRGAREKLFF
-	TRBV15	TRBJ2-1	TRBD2	TGTGCCACCAGCAGAGAGGATGGTCGGGTAGCGGGGGGCTACAATGAGCAGTTCTTC	CATSREDGRVAGGYNEQFF
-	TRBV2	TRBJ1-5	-	TGTGCCAGCGGGGTGTCGGGGGCTAGCAATCAGCCCCAGCATTTT	CASGVSGASNQPQHF
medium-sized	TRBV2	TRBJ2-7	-	TGTGCCAGCAGTGGATTCGAGCAGTACTTC	CASSGFEQYF
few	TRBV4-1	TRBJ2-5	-	TGCGCCAGCAGCCAAGAGTGGAGCCAAGAGACCCAGTACTTC	CASSQEWSQETQYF
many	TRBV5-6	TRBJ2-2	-	TGTGCCAGCAGCTTGGGGCCGGGCCTAGCAAACACCGGGGAGCTGTTTTTT	CASSLGPGLANTGELFF
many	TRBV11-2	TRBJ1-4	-	TGTGCCAGCAGCCCGATCCGTAAGGGCCTTCGGGAAAAACTGTTTTTT	CASSPIRKGLREKLFF
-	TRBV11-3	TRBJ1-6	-	TGTGCCAGCAGCTCAACTGTGAGGGGCTATAATTCACCCCTCCACTTT	CASSSTVRGYNSPLHF
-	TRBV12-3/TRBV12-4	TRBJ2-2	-	TGTGCCAGCAGTTTAAGTGGGGCCGGGGGGCTGTTTTTT	CASSLSGAGGLFF
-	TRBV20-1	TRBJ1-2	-	TGCAGTGCTAGAGATGGGGCAGGGAATAACTATGGCTACACCTTC	CSARDGAGNNYGYTF